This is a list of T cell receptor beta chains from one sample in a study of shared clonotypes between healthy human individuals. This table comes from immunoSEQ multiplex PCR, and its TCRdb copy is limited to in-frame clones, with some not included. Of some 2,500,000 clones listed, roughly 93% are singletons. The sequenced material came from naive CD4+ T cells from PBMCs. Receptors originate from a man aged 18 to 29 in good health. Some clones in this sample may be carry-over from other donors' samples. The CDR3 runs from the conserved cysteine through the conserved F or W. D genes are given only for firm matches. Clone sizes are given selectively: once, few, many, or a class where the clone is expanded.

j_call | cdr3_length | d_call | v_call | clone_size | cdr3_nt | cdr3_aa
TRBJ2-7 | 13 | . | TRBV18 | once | TGTGCCAGCAAAAACACCTTGGGGTACGAGCAGTACTTC | CASKNTLGYEQYF
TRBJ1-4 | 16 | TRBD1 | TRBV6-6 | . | TGTGCCAGCAGCTCACTCCCGGGACAGGGGGATGAAAAACTGTTTTTT | CASSSLPGQGDEKLFF
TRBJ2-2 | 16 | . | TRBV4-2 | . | TGTGCCAGCAGCACCCACAACGAGGGGCGCGCCGGGGAGCTGTTTTTT | CASSTHNEGRAGELFF
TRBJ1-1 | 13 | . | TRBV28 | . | TGTGCCAGCAGTTTAAGTGTTCCCTCTGAAGCTTTCTTT | CASSLSVPSEAFF
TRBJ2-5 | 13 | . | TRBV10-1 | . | TGCGCCAGCAGTGATACGGTTCAAGAGACCCAGTACTTC | CASSDTVQETQYF
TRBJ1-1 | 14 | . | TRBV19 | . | TGTGCCAGTAGTATTGACAGCCAGAACACTGAAGCTTTCTTT | CASSIDSQNTEAFF
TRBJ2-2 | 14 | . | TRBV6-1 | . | TGTGCCAGCACCTGGGACCTCTCCACCGGGGAGCTGTTTTTT | CASTWDLSTGELFF
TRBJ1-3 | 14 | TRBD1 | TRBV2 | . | TGTGCCAGCAGTCGGGGACAGGGTTCGCGCACCATATATTTT | CASSRGQGSRTIYF
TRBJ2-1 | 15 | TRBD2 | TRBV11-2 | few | TGTGCCAGCAGCCCGGGACTAGCGGTATACAATGAGCAGTTCTTC | CASSPGLAVYNEQFF
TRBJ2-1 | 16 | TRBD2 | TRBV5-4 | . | TGTGCCAGCAGCTTGCCTCCTAGCGGCACGTACAATGAGCAGTTCTTC | CASSLPPSGTYNEQFF
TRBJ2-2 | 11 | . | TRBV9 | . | TGTGCCAGCAGCGATTCCGGGGAGCTGTTTTTT | CASSDSGELFF
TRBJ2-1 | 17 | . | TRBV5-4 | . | TGTGCCAGCAGCCCGACACGGGGCGGGATACCTTACAATGAGCAGTTCTTC | CASSPTRGGIPYNEQFF
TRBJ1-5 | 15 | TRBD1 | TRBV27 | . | TGTGCCAGCAGTTCCCTCGGGACAGGGGGTCAGCCCCAGCATTTT | CASSSLGTGGQPQHF
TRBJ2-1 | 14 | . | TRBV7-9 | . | TGTGCCAGCCCTTCGAGTAGCGTTCGCAATGAGCAGTTCTTC | CASPSSSVRNEQFF
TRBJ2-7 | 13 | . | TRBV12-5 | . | TGTGCTAGTGGTTTGAGAAGCAGGGGCGAGCAGTACTTC | CASGLRSRGEQYF
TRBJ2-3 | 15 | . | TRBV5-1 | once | TGCGCCAGCAGCTTGCTTGGCCGGGCGACAGATACGCAGTATTTT | CASSLLGRATDTQYF
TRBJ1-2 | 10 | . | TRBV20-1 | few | TGCAGTGCGCGGAACTATGGCTACACCTTC | CSARNYGYTF
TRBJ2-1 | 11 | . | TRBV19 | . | TGTGCCAGTACCGATCGGGATGAGCAGTTCTTC | CASTDRDEQFF
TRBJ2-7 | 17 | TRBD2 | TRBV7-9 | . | TGTGCCAGCAGCTTAGCGGGGGGACTAGCGGCGATATACGAGCAGTACTTC | CASSLAGGLAAIYEQYF
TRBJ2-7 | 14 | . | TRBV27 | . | TGTGCCAGCACGCCGGCCGGACAGTCGGGCGAGCAGTACTTC | CASTPAGQSGEQYF
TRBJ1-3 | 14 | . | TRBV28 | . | TGTGCCAGCAGTTTCGCAGGTACTGGAAACACCATATATTTT | CASSFAGTGNTIYF
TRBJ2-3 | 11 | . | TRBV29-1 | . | TGCAGCGCCGAAGGACAATATACGCAGTATTTT | CSAEGQYTQYF
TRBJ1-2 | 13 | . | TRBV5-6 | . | TGTGCCAGCAGCTTAGGAGGGAACTATGGCTACACCTTC | CASSLGGNYGYTF
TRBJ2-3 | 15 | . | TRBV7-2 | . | TGTGCCAGCAGCTCGGAACCGGGGAGCACAGATACGCAGTATTTT | CASSSEPGSTDTQYF
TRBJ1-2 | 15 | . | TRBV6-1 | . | TGTGCCAGCAGTGAAATGGGTTTGGGGATGTATGGCTACACCTTC | CASSEMGLGMYGYTF
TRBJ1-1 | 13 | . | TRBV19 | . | TGTGCCAGTAGGCAACAGATCAACACTGAAGCTTTCTTT | CASRQQINTEAFF
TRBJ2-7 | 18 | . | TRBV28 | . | TGTGCCAGCAGTTTATTGGATGAGGCGCCTAGCATAAGGTACGAGCAGTACTTC | CASSLLDEAPSIRYEQYF
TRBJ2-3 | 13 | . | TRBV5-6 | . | TGTGCCAGCAGCTTGGAGGGGGCAGATACGCAGTATTTT | CASSLEGADTQYF
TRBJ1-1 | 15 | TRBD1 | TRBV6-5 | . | TGTGCCAGCAGCCCCCGGGACAGGGCGCGAGGTGAAGCTTTCTTT | CASSPRDRARGEAFF
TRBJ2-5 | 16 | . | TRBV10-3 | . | TGTGCCATCAGTGAAGGAGGTCAACAGGGAAAAGAGACCCAGTACTTC | CAISEGGQQGKETQYF
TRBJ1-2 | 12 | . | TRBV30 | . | TGTGCCTGGAGTACCGGGAGCTATGGCTACACCTTC | CAWSTGSYGYTF
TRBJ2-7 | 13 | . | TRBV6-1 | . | TGTGCCAGCAGTGATTTAGGGGCCTACGAGCAGTACTTC | CASSDLGAYEQYF
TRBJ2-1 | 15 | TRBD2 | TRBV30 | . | TGTGCCTGGAGTGCCGGGACTAGCGGTCCGAATGAGCAGTTCTTC | CAWSAGTSGPNEQFF
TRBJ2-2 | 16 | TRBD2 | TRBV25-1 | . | TGTGCCAGCAGTGAGTTAGCGGGAGGATCCACCGGGGAGCTGTTTTTT | CASSELAGGSTGELFF
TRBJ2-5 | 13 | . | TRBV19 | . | TGTGCCAGTAGTATGGGACGGGGAGAGACCCAGTACTTC | CASSMGRGETQYF
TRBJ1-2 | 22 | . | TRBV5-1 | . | TGCGCCAGCAGCTTGGCTGGGCAGGGAAGGTATGGGTTGGGCGCGACTAACTATGGCTACACCTTC | CASSLAGQGRYGLGATNYGYTF
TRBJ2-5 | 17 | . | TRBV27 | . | TGTGCCAGCAGTTTCTACAAACAGGGACTCCTTGGAGAGACCCAGTACTTC | CASSFYKQGLLGETQYF
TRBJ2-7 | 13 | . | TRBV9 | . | TGTGCCAGCAACGGTTTAGGCGACTACGAGCAGTACTTC | CASNGLGDYEQYF
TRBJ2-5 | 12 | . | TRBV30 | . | TGTGCCTGGAGCATTCAGTGGGAGACCCAGTACTTC | CAWSIQWETQYF
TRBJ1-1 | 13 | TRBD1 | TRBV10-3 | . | TGTGCCATCAATGATGACAGGGCCACTGAAGCTTTCTTT | CAINDDRATEAFF
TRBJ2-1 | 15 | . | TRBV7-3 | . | TGTGCCAGCAGCTCTCCGGGGGGAGCAGGGGCGGAGCAGTTCTTC | CASSSPGGAGAEQFF
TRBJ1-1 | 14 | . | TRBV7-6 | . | TGTGCCAGCAGCCAACTCCAGGGTTGGACTGAAGCTTTCTTT | CASSQLQGWTEAFF